This is a list of T cell receptor beta chains from one sample in a study of shared clonotypes between healthy human individuals. The data were produced by immunoSEQ multiplex PCR, yet TCRdb's version contains in-frame clones alone and is incomplete. The table lists a few million clones, about 92% of them singletons. Input material: naive CD4+ T cells sorted from blood. The receptors derive from a man younger than 35 in good health. Each CDR3 is given with its conserved first and last residue. The listing skips clone size in some rows; elsewhere it reads once, few, many or a size class.

CAWKSQGRETQYF | TRBV30 | .
CASSLDGTDQETQYF | TRBV11-3 | .
CASSPVMAANYGYTF | TRBV18 | .
CASSPSADREVFHGYTF | TRBV4-3 | .
CASTPGGAAKYGYTF | TRBV6-5 | .
CAWSVPGTGGNQPQHF | TRBV30 | .
CASSYLAGSQPQHF | TRBV6-5 | .
CASSLGTGVEKLFF | TRBV7-9 | .
CASSEGSPETQYF | TRBV6-1 | .
CASSLPIRANSSPLHF | TRBV19 | .
CASRANTGIFQPQHF | TRBV19 | .
CASSQGIDRSTTEAFF | TRBV4-1 | once
CAGERLDRGFSEAFF | TRBV30 | few
CAWRPFGAGELFF | TRBV30 | .
CASMRDRVEEAFF | TRBV2 | .
CATRQDSQNEQYF | TRBV18 | few
CASSQTAGGFHEQFF | TRBV4-3 | .
CASSPGPQNTEAFF | TRBV19 | .
CASSPGHAHNEQFF | TRBV28 | .